Below, one T cell receptor beta chain is given with its context. Its target is unknown. Generated by immunoSEQ multiplex PCR, the TCRdb table keeps only in-frame clones and is missing some. This sample has fewer than 25,000 clones, with over 70% found just once. These data originate in a study of PD-1 blockade in mismatch repair-deficient tumors. Overall study: All were previously treated, progressing patients with about 12 mismatch repair-deficient cancer types.

The CDR3 extends over 13 amino acids. CDR1 is SQVTM and CDR2 is ANQGSEA in the germline V gene. Deletions cut 3 bases from V and 0 bases from J, with 8 bases between. Study findings and constraints: Tumor-resident clones, often undetectable pretreatment in blood, expanded then contracted after pembrolizumab.

TCRs were sequenced from a few patients responding to pembrolizumab. The receptor was derived from an adult with mismatch repair-deficient cancer. The J gene is TRBJ1-2, the V gene TRBV29-1; D possibly corresponds to TRBD1 (6 bases). The sequenced sample was PBMCs, obtained 52 weeks after starting pembrolizumab. In DNA form, the CDR3 reads TGCAGCGTTGAGACAGGCTCTAACTATGGCTACACCTTC. It translates to CSVETGSNYGYTF.